The 24 T cell receptor beta chains presented below share a single source sample, sequenced in a study of patients and donors after allogeneic stem cell transplantation. In TCRdb, the RT-PCR reads were re-called with MiXCR into one record per CDR3 protein. The data hold around 240,000 distinct CDR3 sequences, with approximately 14% observed a single time. The sequencing input was blood, either unsorted or a sorted T cell fraction (not recorded which). The origin of the receptors is a human donor who was either an allogeneic HSCT recipient or a stem cell or donor lymphocyte infusion donor (not recorded which). It is not recorded whose cells these are; they may come from a transplant donor.

This clonotype was seen many times. The rearrangement joins TRBV9 to TRBJ2-1; 7 nucleotides align to TRBD2. CDR1 SGDLS and CDR2 YYNGEE come from the germline V gene. This CDR3 has 14 amino acids. V lost 0 bases to trimming and J lost 7 bases; unmatched junction nucleotides: 4. The CDR3 region has the DNA TGTGCCAGCAGCGTAGATCTACTAGCGAATGAGCAGTTCTTC. Amino acids: CASSVDLLANEQFF.

This clonotype was counted only a few times. This chain uses TRBV6-5 with TRBJ1-5; weak D call: TRBD1 (6 bases). Germline V lookup: CDR1 MNHEY, CDR2 SVGAGI. The CDR3 has 14 amino acids. V dropped 2 bases and J dropped 8 bases, with 13 bases sitting between them. CDR3 DNA: TGTGCCAGCAGTTACGCAGCAGGGGCCGAGCCCCAGCATTTT. This gives the protein CASSYAAGAEPQHF.

This clonotype has just a few counts. As DNA, the CDR3 is TGTGCCAGCAGTTCAACAGGGAGGGGGCAGTTCTTC. Translation: CASSSTGRGQFF. The V call is TRBV5-4, the J call TRBJ2-1, with a weak D call TRBD2 (7 bases). CDR1 SGHNT and CDR2 YYREEE come from the germline V gene (reference sequence). V shed 5 bases and J shed 12 bases, with 15 bases lying between them. This CDR3 region has 12 residues.

The CDR3 loop reads CASSQGGLAGNEQYF. CDR3 in DNA: TGCGCCAGCAGCCAAGGGGGACTAGCGGGAAACGAGCAGTACTTC. V usage is TRBV4-1 and J usage is TRBJ2-7, with 13 bases identical to TRBD2. Germline CDR1 and CDR2: MGHRA and YSYEKL. This CDR3 is 15 amino acids long. J gave up 5 bases and V 1 base, and 2 bases lay outside the gene matches.

This clonotype came up a few times. The chain combines TRBV7-9 with TRBJ1-6; possible D gene TRBD1, 5 bases. CDR3 length: 16 residues. In germline, CDR1 is SEHNR, CDR2 FQNEAQ (reference sequence). V lost 1 base and J lost 9, with 16 bases in between. The CDR3 protein is CASSLVRQGGGSPLHF. In DNA form, the CDR3 reads TGTGCCAGCAGCTTAGTACGCCAGGGTGGAGGTTCACCCCTCCACTTT. The variable domain in full, completed from reference TRBV7-9 and TRBJ1-6, reads DTGVSQNPRHKITKRGQNVTFRCDPISEHNRLYWYRQTLGQGPEFLTYFQNEAQLEKSRLLSDRFSAERPKGSFSTLEIQRTEQGDSAMYLCASSLVRQGGGSPLHFGNGTRLTVT.

This clonotype was found a few times. The chain recombines TRBV7-9 with TRBJ1-3; D ambiguous. Trimming left V 6 bases short and J 0 bases short, with 12 bases between. This CDR3 is built from 15 residues. The germline gives CDR1 SEHNR, CDR2 FQNEAQ (reference sequence). The CDR3 protein is CASSPSVGSGNTIYF. CDR3 nucleotide sequence: TGTGCCAGCAGTCCATCCGTCGGCTCTGGAAACACCATATATTTT.

By frequency in the sample, this clonotype is medium-sized. This rearrangement joins TRBV3-1 to TRBJ2-2; TRBD2 is a possible D gene (5 bases). Deletions cut 1 base from V and 7 bases from J, with 7 bases between. CDR3 length equals 13 residues. Looked up from germline, CDR1 is LGHDT and CDR2 is YNNKEL (reference sequence). The CDR3, as DNA: TGTGCCAGCAGCCAAGGGAGGAACGGGGAGCTGTTTTTT. This translates into CASSQGRNGELFF.

This clonotype showed up many times. The chain is built from TRBV7-3 and TRBJ2-1; no reliable D call. The CDR3 runs 13 residues. Germline assignment: CDR1 SGHTA and CDR2 FQGTGA. V was clipped by 6 bases and J by 7 bases, with 13 bases between them. In DNA form, the CDR3 reads TGTGCCAGCAGTCCGCCCGGACGGAATGAGCAGTTCTTC. It codes for CASSPPGRNEQFF.

This clonotype was seen more than once but under ten times. The rearrangement uses TRBV30 and TRBJ1-1; D may be TRBD1 (5 bases). The CDR3 totals 13 residues. The V end lost 2 bases, the J end lost 5 bases, and 12 bases lay between the germline ends. CDR1 and CDR2 (germline): GTSNPN, SVGIG (reference sequence). The CDR3 reads CAWSRGWGTEAFF. DNA of the CDR3: TGTGCCTGGAGTAGGGGATGGGGAACTGAAGCTTTCTTT.

The chain uses TRBV11-1 and TRBJ2-2; 7 bases map to TRBD1. This CDR3 region has 18 residues. The V and J ends lost 5 bases and 1 base, in that order; junction bases with no gene match: 13. Germline assignment: CDR1 SGHAT and CDR2 FQDESV (reference sequence). DNA of the CDR3: TGTGCCAGCAGCCTAAGGGGGACCGGGACAGAGAACACCGGGGAGCTGTTTTTT. It yields the protein CASSLRGTGTENTGELFF.

The table lists this clonotype with a few counts. The J gene is TRBJ1-2, the V gene TRBV12-5; 8 nucleotides align to TRBD1. CDR3 length: 14 amino acids. V lost 5 bases, J lost 3 bases, and 5 bases stayed unmatched. Germline V gene sequence: CDR1 LGHNT, CDR2 FRNRAP. The CDR3 sequence: CASGTGQGDYGYTF. In DNA form, the CDR3 reads TGTGCTAGTGGTACTGGACAGGGCGACTATGGCTACACCTTC.

In this sample, this clonotype turned up a few times. V and J are TRBV5-4 and TRBJ2-7; D is perhaps TRBD1 (5 bases). Germline V gene data show CDR1 as SGHNT and CDR2 as YYREEE (reference sequence). The CDR3 is made up of 15 amino acids. V gave up 4 bases and J gave up 3 bases, with 17 bases separating them. Here the CDR3 reads CASSPHIGQNYEQYF. CDR3 in DNA: TGTGCCAGCAGCCCACACATAGGACAAAACTACGAGCAGTACTTC.

This clonotype was seen a few times. The chain joins TRBV4-1 to TRBJ1-5, with 8 positions matching TRBD1. Germline V lookup: CDR1 MGHRA, CDR2 YSYEKL. The CDR3 has 17 amino acids. J lost 1 base, V lost 4 bases, and 9 bases had no gene match. The chain's CDR3 is CASSPGTGPFSNQPQHF. CDR3 DNA sequence: TGCGCCAGCAGCCCGGGGACAGGCCCCTTCAGCAATCAGCCCCAGCATTTT.

V usage is TRBV23-1 and J usage is TRBJ1-2; no firm D call. TRBV23-1 is reported as an ORF; its role is uncertain. V lost 0 bases and J 0 bases, leaving 17 bases between the germline ends. The length of the CDR3 is 18 residues. The CDR3 nucleotides read TGCGCCAGCAGTCAATCGATTGGAGGTCACACGACTAACTATGGCTACACCTTC. Protein product: CASSQSIGGHTTNYGYTF.

This clonotype showed up many times. J is TRBJ2-1 and V is TRBV27, with TRBD2 matching 9 bases. Germline V gene lookup returns CDR1 MNHEY and CDR2 SMNVEV (reference sequence). CDR3 length equals 18 residues. The J segment lost 6 bases and the V segment lost 6 bases, leaving 18 bases of the junction unmatched. For the CDR3, the DNA is TGTGCCAGCAGCAAAACACTTGGGACTAGCTATACGGGCAATGAGCAGTTCTTC. Its protein product is CASSKTLGTSYTGNEQFF.

This CDR3 is CATSGLDGGFTDTQYF. In DNA form, the CDR3 reads TGTGCCACCAGTGGCCTGGACGGGGGGTTCACAGATACGCAGTATTTT. The V and J genes are TRBV24-1 and TRBJ2-3; 7 bases fit TRBD2. Unmatched junction bases numbered 9, after V lost 5 bases and J lost 2 bases. Germline CDR1 KGHDR, CDR2 SFDVKD. The CDR3 spans 16 residues.

This clonotype appeared a few times. The chain has TRBV6-5 and TRBJ1-5; the D is unclear. Looked up from germline, CDR1 is MNHEY and CDR2 is SVGAGI. The CDR3 has 15 amino acids. V was trimmed by 4 bases and J by 6 bases, leaving 16 bases between them. CDR3 sequence reads: CASSLGSSLGQPQHF. The CDR3 DNA reads TGTGCCAGCAGTTTAGGCAGCTCCCTCGGTCAGCCCCAGCATTTT.

V and J are TRBV7-3 and TRBJ2-1; 11 bases map to TRBD2. Germline V gene sequence: CDR1 SGHTA, CDR2 FQGTGA. This CDR3 region has 16 residues. Trimming removed 1 base from V and 13 bases from J; junction bases left unmatched: 12. CDR3 nucleotides: TGTGCCAGCAGCTTAAGCCTTCTAGCGGGAGGAGGCCTACAGTTCTTC. Residues: CASSLSLLAGGGLQFF.

Here the CDR3 DNA reads TGCAGTGCTAGAGACTACCGGGGGGACTACGAGCAGTACTTC. Amino acid sequence: CSARDYRGDYEQYF. This chain connects TRBV20-1 to TRBJ2-7, with TRBD2 identical over 7 bases. The CDR3 contains 14 residues. Germline-derived CDR1 and CDR2 are DFQATT and SNEGSKA (reference sequence). V was pared by 0 bases and J by 3 bases, with 5 bases of the junction left unmatched.

The J gene is TRBJ2-7, the V gene TRBV6-1; D may correspond to TRBD1 or TRBD2 (5 bases each). V was shortened by 5 bases and J by 1 base, with 15 bases between the two germline ends. Per the germline V gene, CDR1 is MNHNS and CDR2 is SASEGT. The CDR3 has 15 amino acids. Here the CDR3 reads CASSPDGGPSYEQYF. The CDR3 DNA reads as TGTGCCAGCAGTCCGGATGGGGGTCCGTCCTACGAGCAGTACTTC.

The DNA for the CDR3 is TGTGCCAGTAGGGGAGACACGAACACTGAAGCTTTCTTT. Protein sequence: CASRGDTNTEAFF. The chain combines TRBV19 with TRBJ1-1, with D uncertain. Trimming stripped 6 bases from V and 1 base from J, with 9 bases between. The CDR3 consists of 13 residues. Germline V gene lookup returns CDR1 LNHDA and CDR2 SQIVND (reference sequence).

This clonotype has a count of ten or more. V gene TRBV12-3 or TRBV12-4 combines with J gene TRBJ2-7; 11 nucleotides align to TRBD1. Trimming took 5 bases from V and 6 from J; bases not matched to a gene: 6. The CDR3 is 14 amino acids. DNA for the CDR3: TGTGCCAGCAGTCCCGGACAGGGGGCGGGCGAGCAGTACTTC. This encodes CASSPGQGAGEQYF.

The table lists this clonotype with a count of one. The CDR3 loop reads CASSPDGWSQGYTF. In DNA form, the CDR3 reads TGCGCCAGCAGCCCGGACGGGTGGTCCCAAGGCTACACCTTC. This rearrangement joins TRBV5-1 to TRBJ1-2, with D unclear. The CDR3 consists of 14 residues. Germline values: CDR1 SGHRS, CDR2 YFSETQ. With 4 bases removed from V and 8 bases from J, the gap between germline ends came to 18 bases.

This clonotype has ten or more counts. This rearrangement joins TRBV29-1 to TRBJ2-3; TRBD1 might be the D (6 bases). The ends were cut back, 3 bases at V and 0 bases at J, with 10 bases in the middle. This CDR3 contains 14 residues. The germline V gene encodes CDR1 SQVTM and CDR2 ANQGSEA. The CDR3 nucleotides read TGCAGCGTTGACTACAGGGTTAGCACAGATACGCAGTATTTT. This sequence encodes CSVDYRVSTDTQYF.